Each of the 30 T cell receptor beta chains below was sequenced from the same sample in a study of beta chain features in type 1 diabetes. Sequenced material consisted of expressed TCRB transcripts (all of the isolated RNA was reverse transcribed). Sequencing was performed with immunoSEQ multiplex PCR; in TCRdb, only in-frame clones are kept and a portion is missing. Among a few hundred thousand clones listed, about a tenth were seen once. The sequencing input was central memory CD4+ T cells from blood. These receptors were taken from a man aged 18-30 years in good health.

The chain carries TRBV6-5 and TRBJ1-2; D might be TRBD1 (5 bases). This CDR3 spans 13 amino acids. Trimming took 6 bases from V and 4 from J, leaving 12 bases between them. Germline V CDR1 and CDR2: MNHEY, SVGAGI. CDR3 nucleotide sequence: TGTGCCAGCAGGGAGGGACGAGCCTATGGCTACACCTTC. Translated, it gives CASREGRAYGYTF.

Only a few counts were recorded for this clone. V is TRBV7-2 and J is TRBJ1-5; 8 bases line up with TRBD1. V dropped 5 bases and J dropped 6; count of bases not matched to a gene: 6. The CDR3 spans 14 residues. The germline gives CDR1 SGHTA, CDR2 FQGNSA. CDR3 sequence: CASSPQGAFQPQHF. The CDR3 nucleotides read TGTGCCAGCAGCCCTCAGGGGGCCTTTCAGCCCCAGCATTTT.

The chain employs TRBV7-2 and TRBJ2-3; D gene ambiguous. The CDR3 spans 16 residues. The V and J ends lost 1 base and 0 bases respectively, with 11 bases between them. The germline CDR1 and CDR2 sequences are SGHTA and FQGNSA. The CDR3 DNA is TGTGCCAGCAGCTTAGAGTGGGCTCCTAGCACAGATACGCAGTATTTT. It encodes CASSLEWAPSTDTQYF.

The table lists this clone with a few counts. This chain connects TRBV7-7 to TRBJ2-2, with a possible D match to TRBD2 (5 bases). Per germline, CDR1 SSHAT and CDR2 FNYEAQ (reference sequence). This CDR3 spans 14 amino acids. Written as DNA, the CDR3 is TGTGCTGTACGGAGGAGTGGCGGCACCGGGGAGCTGTTTTTT. Amino acids: CAVRRSGGTGELFF. Drawing the rest from reference TRBV7-7 and TRBJ2-2, the complete variable domain is GAGVSQSPRYKVTKRGQDVTLRCDPISSHATLYWYQQALGQGPEFLTYFNYEAQPDKSGLPSDRFSAERPEGSISTLTIQRTEQRDSAMYRCAVRRSGGTGELFFGEGSRLTVL.

In its sample, this clone was seen a few times. The V and J genes are TRBV29-1 and TRBJ2-7; possibly TRBD1 for D (5 bases). Germline V CDR1 and CDR2: SQVTM, ANQGSEA. The CDR3 runs to 12 residues. Trimming took off 6 bases at V and 0 bases at J, with 9 bases between the two ends. CDR3 DNA sequence: TGCAGCGTCTTGACAGCCTCCTACGAGCAGTACTTC. Translated: CSVLTASYEQYF.

In nucleotides, the CDR3 is TGTGCTAGTGTTGGAACCTACGAGCAGTACTTC. This translates into CASVGTYEQYF. The gene calls are TRBV12-5 and TRBJ2-7; unclear D gene. CDR1 is LGHNT and CDR2 is FRNRAP in the germline V gene. With 7 bases removed from V and 2 bases from J, the gap between germline ends came to 6 bases. The CDR3 loop spans 11 amino acids.

The table lists this clone with many counts. The chain recombines TRBV29-1 with TRBJ1-1; D ambiguous. Per germline, CDR1 SQVTM and CDR2 ANQGSEA. The CDR3 loop spans 13 amino acids. V gave up 7 bases and J gave up 0 bases, with 12 bases separating them. The CDR3 region has the DNA TGCAGCGGGGCAGCAATTATGAACACTGAAGCTTTCTTT. This translates into CSGAAIMNTEAFF.

This clone was picked up a small number of times. The chain employs TRBV6-5 and TRBJ2-7; tentatively, D is TRBD1 (6 bases). The V end lost 5 bases, the J end lost 2 bases, and 16 bases lay between the germline ends. This CDR3 has 15 residues. In germline, CDR1 is MNHEY, CDR2 SVGAGI. CDR3 loop: CASSNTGHVAYEQYF. The DNA of the CDR3 is TGTGCCAGCAGTAACACAGGGCATGTTGCCTACGAGCAGTACTTC.

This clone was observed a few times. The rearrangement links TRBV7-9 to TRBJ2-1, with 9 bases lining up with TRBD2. J was trimmed by 4 bases and V by 5 bases; bases with no gene match: 6. The V gene's germline CDR1 is SEHNR and CDR2 FQNEAQ (reference sequence). The CDR3 length is 15 residues. DNA for the CDR3: TGTGCCAGCAGCCAAGGACTAGCGAAATACAATGAGCAGTTCTTC. This translates into CASSQGLAKYNEQFF.

The J gene is TRBJ2-3, the V gene TRBV7-3; possibly TRBD2 for D (6 bases). Germline V lookup: CDR1 SGHTA, CDR2 FQGTGA. Trimming removed 5 bases at V and 5 bases at J, with 20 bases between. This CDR3 region has 16 residues. The CDR3 DNA is TGTGCCAGCAGCGCCGCCGGGGGAGACGGGATAGATACGCAGTATTTT. Its translation: CASSAAGGDGIDTQYF.

The chain uses TRBV5-1 and TRBJ1-2; no firm D call. This CDR3 has 14 amino acids. The ends were cut back, 0 bases at V and 4 bases at J, with 10 bases in the middle. Per the germline V gene, CDR1 is SGHRS and CDR2 is YFSETQ. The DNA for the CDR3 is TGCGCCAGCAGCTTGGGGACGGGAACCTATGGCTACACCTTC. It translates to CASSLGTGTYGYTF.

The gene calls are TRBV7-2 and TRBJ2-3; maybe TRBD2 (5 bases). The V and J ends lost 5 bases and 6 bases respectively, with 18 bases between them. The CDR3 has 15 residues. Germline CDR1 and CDR2: SGHTA and FQGNSA. CDR3 residues: CASSPRRGIADTQYF. CDR3 DNA: TGTGCCAGCAGCCCCCGGCGAGGGATAGCGGATACGCAGTATTTT.

The chain recombines TRBV19 with TRBJ2-7, with 12 positions matching TRBD1. Germline V gene lookup returns CDR1 LNHDA and CDR2 SQIVND (reference sequence). Trimming cost V 7 bases and J 5 bases; bases outside gene matches: 12. CDR3 length equals 16 residues. The CDR3 loop reads CASKGPPGTGGHEQYF. CDR3 DNA sequence: TGTGCCAGTAAGGGCCCACCCGGGACAGGGGGCCACGAGCAGTACTTC.

This chain links TRBV7-9 with TRBJ2-1; D is uncertain. The CDR3 contains 14 residues. CDR1 SEHNR and CDR2 FQNEAQ come from the germline V gene (reference sequence). Trimming took 2 bases from V and 5 from J, leaving 10 bases between them. The CDR3: CASSLPTQHNEQFF. The CDR3 nucleotides are TGTGCCAGCAGCTTACCGACGCAGCACAATGAGCAGTTCTTC.

This clone has a handful of counts. The genes are TRBV18 and TRBJ2-1; 9 nucleotides align to TRBD2. The germline gives CDR1 KGHSH, CDR2 LQKENI. With V trimmed by 2 bases and J by 4 bases, 6 bases remained unmatched. This CDR3 region has 16 residues. The DNA for the CDR3 is TGTGCCAGCTCACCAAATCTGGCGGGAGGGTACAATGAGCAGTTCTTC. This translates into CASSPNLAGGYNEQFF.

This clone occurred a few times. This sequence joins TRBV6-1 and TRBJ2-7; D is undetermined. Germline CDR1 MNHNS, CDR2 SASEGT. CDR3 length equals 14 residues. The V gene lost 2 bases and the J gene lost 3 bases, with 11 bases spanning the gap. The CDR3 bases are TGTGCCAGCAGTGAACCTCTCAGTCTCTACGAGCAGTACTTC. It codes for CASSEPLSLYEQYF.

CDR3 DNA: TGTGCCAGCAGCCGAGATTATAGCGGGGTTCAGTACTTC. Amino acid sequence: CASSRDYSGVQYF. The rearrangement joins TRBV7-2 to TRBJ2-7, with TRBD2 identical over 8 bases. Germline V gives CDR1 SGHTA, CDR2 FQGNSA. J gave up 10 bases and V 5 bases, and 10 bases lay outside the gene matches. The CDR3 length is 13 residues.

In its sample, this clone was seen a few times. The chain recombines TRBV7-2 with TRBJ2-1; either TRBD1 or TRBD2 may fit D (6 bases each). In germline, CDR1 is SGHTA, CDR2 FQGNSA. Deletions cut 5 bases from V and 0 bases from J, with 11 bases between. The CDR3 length is 15 residues. The CDR3 DNA reads as TGTGCCAGCAGCAGCCGGGGGCCCTCCTACAATGAGCAGTTCTTC. This codes for CASSSRGPSYNEQFF.

The V call is TRBV15, the J call TRBJ1-2; D not certain. CDR1 and CDR2 (germline): LNHNV, YYDKDF (reference sequence). V shed 0 bases and J shed 7 bases, with 9 bases lying between them. CDR3 length: 13 amino acids. The CDR3 nucleotides are TGTGCCACCAGCAGAGATAGGACGGGTGGCTACACCTTC. Encoded protein: CATSRDRTGGYTF.

The CDR3 sequence: CAWSQDRGRDTQYF. CDR3 nucleotide sequence: TGTGCCTGGAGTCAGGACAGGGGGCGGGATACGCAGTATTTT. V usage is TRBV30 and J usage is TRBJ2-3; TRBD1 matches at 11 bases. The CDR3 is 14 residues long. Trimming cost V 2 bases and J 6 bases; bases outside gene matches: 4. CDR1 and CDR2 from the germline V gene are GTSNPN and SVGIG (reference sequence).

The genes are TRBV7-9 and TRBJ2-5; 8 positions agree with TRBD2. Germline CDR1 reads SEHNR; CDR2 reads FQNEAQ (reference sequence). Trimming at V came to 5 bases and at J to 5 bases, leaving 4 bases not matched to a gene. This CDR3 contains 13 residues. CDR3 DNA: TGTGCCAGCAGCGCTGGACTAGCTGAGACCCAGTACTTC. It encodes CASSAGLAETQYF.

This clone came up a few times. The chain has TRBV14 and TRBJ1-3; D is unresolved. V was cut by 1 base and J by 4 bases, with 14 bases left in between. CDR3 length: 16 amino acids. Germline lookup yields CDR1 SGHDN and CDR2 FVKESK. CDR3 DNA: TGTGCCAGCAGCCAAGTCCACAGCCGTTGGGGAAACACCATATATTTT. Protein sequence: CASSQVHSRWGNTIYF. Full variable domain (remainder filled in from reference TRBV14 and TRBJ1-3): EAGVTQFPSHSVIEKGQTVTLRCDPISGHDNLYWYRRVMGKEIKFLLHFVKESKQDESGMPNNRFLAERTGGTYSTLKVQPAELEDSGVYFCASSQVHSRWGNTIYFGEGSWLTVV.

The rearrangement links TRBV7-9 to TRBJ2-1; 8 nucleotides agree with TRBD1. The CDR3 sequence is 14 residues long. The V gene end was trimmed by 5 bases and the J gene end by 8 bases; junction bases not matched to a gene: 8. The V gene's germline CDR1 is SEHNR and CDR2 FQNEAQ (reference sequence). This chain's CDR3 is CASSRGQGSDEQFF. The CDR3 DNA reads as TGTGCCAGCAGCCGAGGACAGGGCAGTGATGAGCAGTTCTTC.

This clone was picked up a small number of times. The J gene is TRBJ2-3, the V gene TRBV27; no clear D gene. The CDR3 contains 14 residues. Trimming took 4 bases from V and 1 from J, leaving 9 bases between them. Germline loops: CDR1 MNHEY, CDR2 SMNVEV (reference sequence). This CDR3 is CASSWVRGTDTQYF. In DNA form, the CDR3 reads TGTGCCAGCAGTTGGGTAAGGGGCACAGATACGCAGTATTTT.

The genes are TRBV18 and TRBJ1-3; D is ambiguous. Germline V gene lookup returns CDR1 KGHSH and CDR2 LQKENI. Deletions cut 2 bases from V and 4 bases from J, with 3 bases between. This CDR3 contains 12 residues. CDR3 residues: CASSPEGNTIYF. The CDR3 nucleotides read TGTGCCAGCTCACCAGAGGGAAACACCATATATTTT. Filled out from reference TRBV18 and TRBJ1-3, the complete variable domain reads NAGVMQNPRHLVRRRGQEARLRCSPMKGHSHVYWYRQLPEEGLKFMVYLQKENIIDESGMPKERFSAEFPKEGPSILRIQQVVRGDSAAYFCASSPEGNTIYFGEGSWLTVV.

The chain recombines TRBV19 with TRBJ1-5; D gene ambiguous. V was trimmed by 7 bases and J by 3 bases, leaving 13 bases between them. CDR1 and CDR2 (germline): LNHDA, SQIVND (reference sequence). The CDR3 loop spans 14 amino acids. In nucleotides, the CDR3 is TGTGCCAGTACGCGCTTTTTAGACAATCAGCCCCAGCATTTT. Translation gives CASTRFLDNQPQHF.

This clone was seen a handful of times. The chain joins TRBV11-1 to TRBJ2-5; TRBD2 might be the D (6 bases). Trimming pared 1 base from V and 7 bases from J, leaving 13 bases between. Germline V lookup: CDR1 SGHAT, CDR2 FQDESV (reference sequence). The CDR3 is 14 amino acids. CDR3 protein: CASSLVAGPRTQYF. The CDR3 region has the DNA TGTGCCAGCAGCTTAGTGGCGGGGCCAAGGACCCAGTACTTC.

The rearrangement links TRBV30 to TRBJ1-4, with D possibly being TRBD1 (5 bases). The CDR3 is made up of 13 amino acids. Trimming removed 2 bases from V and 7 bases from J, with 11 bases in between. Germline V CDR1 and CDR2: GTSNPN, SVGIG (reference sequence). As DNA, the CDR3 is TGTGCCTGGAGTAGAAGGGGAGGTGAAAAACTGTTTTTT. Its translation is CAWSRRGGEKLFF. Supplemented by reference TRBV30 and TRBJ1-4, the full variable domain reads SQTIHQWPATLVQPVGSPLSLECTVEGTSNPNLYWYRQAAGRGLQLLFYSVGIGQISSEVPQNLSASRPQDRQFILSSKKLLLSDSGFYLCAWSRRGGEKLFFGSGTQLSVL.

This clone has a handful of counts. V is TRBV5-6 and J is TRBJ2-1, with TRBD1 matching 10 bases. With V trimmed by 4 bases and J by 7 bases, 8 bases remained unmatched. The germline CDR1 and CDR2 sequences are SGHDT and YYEEEE. The CDR3 consists of 15 residues. CDR3 sequence: CASSKDRGRVNEQFF. The CDR3 coding sequence is TGTGCCAGCAGCAAAGACAGGGGGCGCGTGAATGAGCAGTTCTTC.

CDR3 DNA: TGTGCCTGGAGTAGGCAATTGGGGGATCAGCCCCAGCATTTT. Translated: CAWSRQLGDQPQHF. V usage is TRBV30 and J usage is TRBJ1-5; D perhaps matches TRBD1 (5 bases). CDR3 length: 14 residues. In germline, CDR1 is GTSNPN, CDR2 SVGIG (reference sequence). Trimming took off 2 bases at V and 5 bases at J, with 13 bases between the two ends.